This TCR beta chain is from a study of blood T cell repertoires in COVID-19. TCRdb's copy holds only in-frame clones and misses some; the assay was immunoSEQ multiplex PCR. Among around 120,000 clones listed, around 79% were seen once. This CDR3 comprises 13 residues. Trimming shortened V by 0 bases and J by 5 bases, and 7 bases separated the two germline ends. The germline gives CDR1 LNHNV, CDR2 YYDKDF (reference sequence). The specimen sequenced was peripheral blood. The chain couples TRBV15 to TRBJ2-5; perhaps TRBD2 as D (5 bases). The clonotype comes from a man in his fifties with acute or convalescent COVID-19. CDR3 DNA sequence: TGTGCCACCAGCAGAGATAGGAGGGAGACCCAGTACTTC. Translation gives CATSRDRRETQYF.